The entry that follows covers one T cell receptor (beta chain) sequence. The antigen is unknown. These data come from a study of T cell repertoires in cytomegalovirus infection. On the study more broadly: Recently identified HLA-C-restricted CMV epitopes were among the peptides used.

Using its own MiXCR run on the reads, TCRdb lists one record per CDR3 protein. The data hold about half a million distinct CDR3 sequences, with about 33% observed a single time. Trimming at V came to 3 bases and at J to 6 bases, leaving 7 bases not matched to a gene. CDR1 and CDR2 from the germline V gene are SNHLY and FYNNEI. The CDR3 is 15 amino acids. This TCR was sampled from a human donor in good health (CMV status not recorded). Some clones in this sample may be carry-over from other donors' samples. The sample was cultured PBMCs, taken from culture after CMV antigen stimulation. This rearrangement joins TRBV2 to TRBJ2-2; 7 bases line up with TRBD1. This CDR3 reads CASSDPGGSSGELFF. CDR3 DNA: TGTGCCAGCAGTGACCCAGGGGGTTCTTCCGGGGAGCTGTTTTTT.